A selection of T cell receptor beta chains follows, all from one sample in a study of blood T cell repertoires in COVID-19. Generated by immunoSEQ multiplex PCR, the TCRdb table keeps only in-frame clones and is missing some. The top ten clones hold less than 8% of a sample with more than 90,000 clones, 75% to 85% of them seen once. Material: peripheral blood. All receptors come from a man between 65 and 79 years old with acute or convalescent COVID-19. Both conserved end residues are part of each CDR3. D genes are given only for firm matches. Expanded clones get a size class; other rows say once, few or many, or leave the size out.

J gene,D gene,V gene,CDR3 length,clone size,CDR3 protein,CDR3 DNA
TRBJ1-2,.,TRBV9,14,.,CASSVQGANYGYTF,TGTGCCAGCAGCGTACAGGGTGCTAACTATGGCTACACCTTC
TRBJ1-3,.,TRBV5-1,14,.,CASREPGTGNTIYF,TGCGCCAGCAGGGAACCGGGTACCGGAAACACCATATATTTT
TRBJ2-5,.,TRBV5-1,16,.,CASSLGARGFKETQYF,TGCGCCAGCAGCTTGGGGGCTAGGGGATTCAAAGAGACCCAGTACTTC
TRBJ1-2,.,TRBV6-5,13,.,CASSLAQNYGYTF,TGTGCCAGCAGCTTGGCCCAAAACTATGGCTACACCTTC
TRBJ1-1,TRBD1,TRBV6-1,19,.,CASSDPTGGGGSMNTEAFF,TGTGCCAGCAGTGACCCCACAGGGGGCGGAGGGAGTATGAACACTGAAGCTTTCTTT
TRBJ1-4,TRBD1,TRBV28,16,few,CASRSLPGQGPEKLFF,TGTGCCAGCAGGTCGCTCCCGGGACAGGGACCTGAAAAACTGTTTTTT
TRBJ2-3,.,TRBV7-3,17,.,CASSQTLGGLNTDTQYF,TGTGCCAGCAGCCAGACGCTGGGGGGGCTTAACACAGATACGCAGTATTTT
TRBJ1-2,TRBD1,TRBV5-1,14,.,CASSPTQGENGYTF,TGCGCCAGCAGCCCGACACAGGGGGAGAATGGCTACACCTTC
TRBJ2-7,TRBD1,TRBV19,20,.,CASNHTLRDRGHMPNDEQYF,TGTGCCAGTAACCACACACTCCGGGACAGGGGGCATATGCCTAATGACGAGCAGTACTTC
TRBJ2-5,TRBD2,TRBV19,15,once,CASSIGLAGGETQYF,TGTGCCAGTAGTATAGGACTAGCGGGGGGAGAGACCCAGTACTTC
TRBJ2-1,.,TRBV2,13,.,CASSERYLAGQFF,TGTGCCAGCAGTGAACGGTACTTGGCGGGGCAGTTCTTC
TRBJ2-3,.,TRBV7-3,13,.,CASSDKVRDTQYF,TGTGCCAGCAGCGACAAAGTCAGAGATACGCAGTATTTT
TRBJ2-6,.,TRBV4-1,15,.,CASSQQGTGANVLTF,TGCGCCAGCAGCCAACAGGGGACTGGGGCCAACGTCCTGACTTTC
TRBJ2-1,.,TRBV6-1,16,once,CASSVEAFRQDNEQFF,TGTGCCAGCAGTGTGGAGGCTTTTCGGCAGGACAATGAGCAGTTCTTC
TRBJ1-2,.,TRBV29-1,13,.,CSVRGAGNYGYTF,TGCAGCGTCCGGGGGGCAGGAAACTATGGCTACACCTTC
TRBJ2-7,.,TRBV10-3,14,.,CAISEQGEDYEQYF,TGTGCCATCAGTGAGCAAGGGGAAGACTACGAGCAGTACTTC
TRBJ1-1,.,TRBV6-5,15,.,CASTFQRGMNTEAFF,TGTGCCAGCACCTTCCAAAGGGGCATGAACACTGAAGCTTTCTTT
TRBJ1-2,TRBD1,TRBV11-2,14,.,CASRPSTGNYGYTF,TGTGCCAGCAGACCCTCGACAGGGAACTATGGCTACACCTTC
TRBJ1-5,.,TRBV10-2,13,.,CASSPDGRRPQHF,TGCGCCAGCAGTCCAGACGGGAGAAGGCCCCAGCATTTT
TRBJ2-1,TRBD1,TRBV4-1,15,.,CASNLPGQPYNEQFF,TGCGCCAGCAATCTACCGGGACAGCCATACAATGAGCAGTTCTTC
TRBJ2-5,TRBD1,TRBV6-5,16,.,CASSYGGTGLGETQYF,TGTGCCAGCAGTTACGGGGGGACAGGTTTGGGAGAGACCCAGTACTTC
TRBJ1-3,TRBD1,TRBV5-1,15,.,CASSPDYRGTNTIYF,TGCGCCAGCAGCCCCGACTACAGGGGGACGAACACCATATATTTT
TRBJ1-4,.,TRBV7-9,15,.,CASSLERQLSEKLFF,TGTGCCAGCAGCTTAGAACGACAGTTAAGTGAAAAACTGTTTTTT
TRBJ2-7,TRBD1,TRBV19,11,.,CASRTGGRQYF,TGTGCCAGTAGAACAGGGGGTCGGCAGTACTTC
TRBJ1-4,.,TRBV9,14,.,CASSVERGNEKLFF,TGTGCCAGCAGCGTGGAAAGGGGTAATGAAAAACTGTTTTTT
TRBJ2-1,.,TRBV15,17,.,CATSRDPPGSSYNEQFF,TGTGCCACCAGCAGAGATCCCCCGGGGAGCTCCTACAATGAGCAGTTCTTC
TRBJ2-1,.,TRBV7-3,13,.,CASSLDSYNEQFF,TGTGCCAGCAGCCTGGACAGCTACAATGAGCAGTTCTTC
TRBJ1-2,TRBD1,TRBV28,13,once,CASSHRGWSGYTF,TGTGCCAGCAGTCACAGGGGGTGGAGTGGCTACACCTTC
TRBJ2-1,.,TRBV29-1,17,few,CSVALLVTARAANEQFF,TGCAGCGTTGCGTTATTGGTGACAGCTCGTGCGGCCAATGAGCAGTTCTTC
TRBJ1-1,.,TRBV5-8,13,.,CASSLRLGTKAFF,TGTGCCAGCAGCTTACGTCTCGGGACAAAAGCTTTCTTT
TRBJ1-1,.,TRBV2,15,few,CASSEPLLGGTEAFF,TGTGCCAGCAGTGAACCCCTCCTGGGGGGCACTGAAGCTTTCTTT
TRBJ2-7,TRBD1,TRBV7-9,16,.,CASSPPGTGPSYEQYF,TGTGCCAGCAGCCCCCCCGGGACAGGGCCCTCCTACGAGCAGTACTTC
TRBJ2-3,TRBD1,TRBV30,17,.,CAWSGVHPGQGARTQYF,TGTGCCTGGAGTGGGGTTCACCCGGGACAGGGGGCGCGTACGCAGTATTTT
TRBJ2-3,.,TRBV28,14,.,CAGGAGYSTDTQYF,TGTGCCGGTGGGGCCGGGTACAGCACAGATACGCAGTATTTT
TRBJ1-4,.,TRBV5-1,12,.,CASSGFDEKLFF,TGCGCCAGCTCAGGGTTTGATGAAAAACTGTTTTTT
TRBJ2-1,TRBD2,TRBV9,18,.,CASSVEGSSGALNNEQFF,TGTGCCAGCAGCGTAGAGGGTTCTAGCGGGGCTCTTAACAATGAGCAGTTCTTC
TRBJ2-2,.,TRBV28,14,.,CASTGGGYAGELFF,TGTGCCAGCACCGGTGGAGGGTACGCCGGGGAGCTGTTTTTT
TRBJ1-4,.,TRBV2,15,few,CASRTRGTTNEKLFF,TGTGCCAGCAGGACCCGCGGGACAACTAATGAAAAACTGTTTTTT
TRBJ1-2,.,TRBV4-2,16,.,CASSHLRERVNYGYTF,TGTGCCAGCAGCCACCTTCGGGAAAGGGTAAACTATGGCTACACCTTC
TRBJ1-5,.,TRBV3-1/TRBV3-2,14,.,CASSPGVSNQPQHF,TGTGCCAGCAGCCCAGGGGTTAGCAATCAGCCCCAGCATTTT
TRBJ2-5,TRBD1,TRBV10-1,14,.,CASSNRGPQETQYF,TGCGCCAGCAGTAACAGGGGTCCTCAAGAGACCCAGTACTTC
TRBJ2-1,.,TRBV6-4,13,.,CASGRGDYNEQFF,TGTGCCAGCGGGAGGGGGGACTACAATGAGCAGTTCTTC
TRBJ1-2,.,TRBV30,16,.,CAWSSTSGTRVRGYTF,TGTGCCTGGAGTTCAACCTCAGGAACTAGGGTTCGTGGCTACACCTTC
TRBJ1-3,.,TRBV7-9,14,few,CASSLGASGNTIYF,TGTGCCAGCAGCTTAGGGGCCTCTGGAAACACCATATATTTT
TRBJ1-1,.,TRBV5-4,14,.,CASSLGYGTRGAFF,TGTGCCAGCAGCTTGGGTTATGGAACTCGAGGAGCTTTCTTT
TRBJ2-7,.,TRBV12-3/TRBV12-4,12,.,CASSLSTLEQYF,TGTGCCAGCAGTTTATCCACTCTTGAGCAGTACTTC